This TCR beta chain originates from a study of tumor-infiltrating lymphocytes in primary liver carcinoma (dated by TCRdb to the late 2010s). Concerning the study at large: The five patients, three men and two women aged 30 to 69 years, had hepatocellular carcinoma (four) or combined HCC and intrahepatic cholangiocarcinoma (one). Samples yielded roughly 3.65 to 7.5 million productive TCRbeta reads; read depth did not differ significantly between tissue types. TCRbeta repertoire sequencing, expression microarrays and whole-exome sequencing were combined in the study across five regions of each liver tumor, with adjacent normal tissue and blood also included. Tumors of the five patients were stage T1-T3 N0M0 with maximum diameters of roughly 4 to 11 cm. Repertoires from technical replicates were highly reproducible, with mean shared-clone rates approximately 0.9 and correlation coefficients above 0.98. TCRbeta repertoire sequencing covered 35 specimens from 5 patients: some 25 tumor regions, 5 adjacent noncancerous liver tissues and 5 peripheral blood samples. To link TCRbeta repertoire diversity to the local molecular phenotype, the 20 to 30 tumor region samples were profiled with Agilent mRNA microarrays. Findings and caveats that apply to the study as a whole: Only roughly 7-24% of top clones appeared in all five regions of a tumor, which suggests that tumor-infiltrating T cells are spatially heterogeneous. Because the samples were bulk and unsorted, CD4+ and CD8+ T cell repertoires could not be compared. Compared with blood, tumors had a significantly larger share of the repertoire taken up by the top 250 clones (p = 0.039). Only the TCR beta chain was sequenced, so true repertoire diversity is likely underestimated because unpaired alpha chains were not captured. Only a few patients were included in the study, and the authors note that the findings should be validated in a larger study. Repertoire overlap was found to be higher between tumor regions (mean around 36%) than between tumor-adjacent (roughly 17%) or tumor-blood (about 14%) pairs, consistent with antigen-driven expansion.

A note on this clonotype: Its antigen has not been determined. At one boundary the junction diverges from the germline segment, which might be a read error.

Without any cell sorting, total RNA and DNA were extracted together from about 20-30 mg of bulk tissue using the AllPrep DNA/RNA mini kit. Surgical resection was performed in China between 2015 and March 2016 on several patients with histopathologically diagnosed primary liver carcinoma. At the time of sampling, the patients were treatment-naive and had chronic HBV infection. Five spatially separated regions were sampled per tumor: superior, inferior, left-lateral and right-lateral poles, plus the tumor centre. According to histology, viable tumor cells made up more than 80% of every tumor sample. Fresh tumor and adjacent tissue pieces were bisected; one half was stored in RNAlater at -80°C, the other sent for histology. Starting from 500 to 600 ng total RNA, TCRbeta-specific cDNA was produced by reverse transcription with a constant-region primer and ProtoScript II reverse transcriptase. Construction of the TCRbeta libraries relied on three nested rounds of multiplex PCR, following a slightly modified ARM-PCR procedure. Each of the first two PCR rounds ran for approximately 9 cycles using multiplex TRBV1-TRBV30 forward primers together with a Cbeta reverse primer. Sample barcodes and Illumina adapters were attached in a final 25-cycle PCR using Deep VentR polymerase. Amplicons of 200-500 bp were gel-purified with a QIAquick gel extraction kit before sequencing. The TCRbeta amplicons were sequenced with 250-bp paired-end reads on an Illumina HiSeq 2500. On the authors' methods: To recover full CDR3 sequences, reads were quality-trimmed using Trimmomatic v0.33 and paired reads were then merged using FLASH v1.2.11. MiGEC v1.2.1b assigned V, D and J germline segments to the rearranged TCRbeta sequences. Clonotype statistics, along with Shannon-Wiener diversity indices, were calculated using VDJtools v1.0.0. To cut down on sampling bias, every analysis after diversity analysis relied on just the 250 most abundant clonotypes from each sample. TCRdb's own reprocessing of the public reads used fastp at Q25 and MiXCR and kept productive beta chains. Rows are combined by CDR3 protein, so each entry shows the most common genes and DNA. The authors' filters were not applied to this entry. Recorded for this sample are roughly 91,000 distinct CDR3 sequences; almost 70% of them occurred a single time. 7.5% to 10% of the sample comes from the top ten.

The CDR3, from cysteine to phenylalanine, totals 14 residues. Only the CDR3 DNA stays, 42 bases, in frame from base 1. From the germline V gene, CDR1 is SQVTM and CDR2 is ANQGSEA. Sequencing was carried out using liver tumor tissue from sampling region 5. Sample cell subset or site, as interpreted from the label and publication: tumor region T5, tumor centre. The receptor was derived from an older woman with primary liver carcinoma and hepatitis B virus infection. This receptor chain uses TRBV29-1 and TRBJ2-5; the D gene assignment is perhaps TRBD1 or TRBD2, with each matching 5 bases. The CDR3 is CSVKDSGRVETQYF. The DNA sequence follows: TGCAGCGTTAAAGATTCGGGACGGGTAGAGACCCAGTACTTC.